The 23 T cell receptor beta chains below all came from one sample that was sequenced in a study of Tregs in tolerant kidney transplant recipients. Generated by immunoSEQ multiplex PCR, the TCRdb table keeps only in-frame clones and is missing some. The table includes just under 65,000 clones, roughly 98% detected once. The sequenced sample was Tregs from blood, obtained before the transplant. The source is a human donor who received a combined kidney and bone marrow transplant.

The chain employs TRBV30 and TRBJ2-7, with D maybe TRBD2 (6 bases). V was shortened by 5 bases and J by 0 bases, with 14 bases between the two germline ends. The germline V gene has CDR1 GTSNPN and CDR2 SVGIG (reference sequence). This CDR3 is 14 amino acids long. This chain's CDR3 is CAWAAGLHSYEQYF. As DNA, the CDR3 is TGTGCCTGGGCCGCGGGACTCCACTCCTACGAGCAGTACTTC. The whole variable domain, filled in from reference TRBV30 and TRBJ2-7, reads SQTIHQWPATLVQPVGSPLSLECTVEGTSNPNLYWYRQAAGRGLQLLFYSVGIGQISSEVPQNLSASRPQDRQFILSSKKLLLSDSGFYLCAWAAGLHSYEQYFGPGTRLTVT.

The chain joins TRBV4-2 to TRBJ2-2; 11 bases line up with TRBD2. This CDR3 is built from 17 residues. CDR1 is LGHNA, CDR2 YNFKEQ, per germline. The V and J ends lost 1 base and 6 bases, in that order; junction bases with no gene match: 7. The DNA of the CDR3 is TGTGCCAGCAGCCAAGGGATCGGGACTAGCGGTTCCGGGGAGCTGTTTTTT. The encoded protein is CASSQGIGTSGSGELFF.

A few counts support this clone. The V gene is TRBV10-3, the J gene TRBJ2-2, with 11 bases lining up with TRBD1. This CDR3 is 13 amino acids long. CDR1 is ENHRY and CDR2 is SYGVKD in the germline V gene. V shed 10 bases and J 6 bases; nucleotides not matched to a gene: 4. The chain's CDR3 is CATGQGAAGELFF. The CDR3, as DNA: TGTGCCACCGGACAGGGGGCGGCCGGGGAGCTGTTTTTT.

V gene TRBV4-3 combines with J gene TRBJ2-1, with 10 bases that match TRBD2. Looked up from germline, CDR1 is LGHNA and CDR2 is YSLEER. The CDR3 extends over 17 amino acids. The ends lost 1 base at V and 4 bases at J; junction bases unmatched: 7. The CDR3 coding sequence is TGCGCCAGCAGCCAAGGTCCTACTAGCGGGACTTACAATGAGCAGTTCTTC. Translation gives CASSQGPTSGTYNEQFF.

The V call is TRBV10-3, the J call TRBJ2-3; TRBD2 aligns across 8 bases. This CDR3 has 11 amino acids. CDR1 is ENHRY and CDR2 is SYGVKD in the germline V gene. J was trimmed by 8 bases and V by 6 bases; bases with no gene match: 1. The CDR3 region is CAIRREGTQYF. The CDR3 nucleotides are TGTGCCATCAGACGGGAGGGTACGCAGTATTTT.

The rearrangement uses TRBV7-3 and TRBJ1-1; D unclear. V lost 0 bases to trimming and J lost 4 bases, with 6 bases between them. The CDR3 totals 13 residues. In germline, CDR1 is SGHTA, CDR2 FQGTGA. CDR3 sequence reads: CASSLTRVTEAFF. In nucleotides, the CDR3 is TGTGCCAGCAGCTTAACGCGAGTCACTGAAGCTTTCTTT.

V and J are TRBV6-1 and TRBJ1-5, with 8 bases matching TRBD1. CDR1 and CDR2 (germline): MNHNS, SASEGT. V shed 6 bases and J 6 bases; nucleotides not matched to a gene: 10. This CDR3 has 15 amino acids. In DNA, the CDR3 is TGTGCCAGCAGCCCCTGGACAGGGTTTGGTCAGCCCCAGCATTTT. Translated: CASSPWTGFGQPQHF.

The chain uses TRBV7-9 and TRBJ2-2, with D unclear. Germline lookup yields CDR1 SEHNR and CDR2 FQNEAQ (reference sequence). Trimming shortened V by 1 base and J by 7 bases, and 7 bases separated the two germline ends. There are 13 residues in the CDR3. CDR3 region: CASSLEHSGELFF. The CDR3 coding sequence is TGTGCCAGCAGCTTAGAGCATAGCGGGGAGCTGTTTTTT. Supplemented by reference TRBV7-9 and TRBJ2-2, the full variable domain reads DTGVSQNPRHKITKRGQNVTFRCDPISEHNRLYWYRQTLGQGPEFLTYFQNEAQLEKSRLLSDRFSAERPKGSFSTLEIQRTEQGDSAMYLCASSLEHSGELFFGEGSRLTVL.

The chain carries TRBV5-1 and TRBJ2-2; the D gene is possibly TRBD2 (5 bases). The germline V and J ends were trimmed by 6 bases and 4 bases, with 13 bases remaining between them. This CDR3 is built from 14 residues. Per germline, CDR1 SGHRS and CDR2 YFSETQ. CDR3 in DNA: TGCGCCAGCACCAATCAGGACTTCACCGGGGAGCTGTTTTTT. It specifies CASTNQDFTGELFF.

V usage is TRBV5-1 and J usage is TRBJ2-7, with D possibly matching TRBD1 (6 bases). Germline CDR1 and CDR2: SGHRS and YFSETQ. Trimming shortened V by 4 bases and J by 3 bases, and 14 bases separated the two germline ends. This CDR3 spans 14 amino acids. CDR3 coding DNA: TGCGCCAGCAGCCGCACGACAGGATTCTACGAGCAGTACTTC. Its protein is CASSRTTGFYEQYF.

The genes are TRBV10-3 and TRBJ1-1; perhaps TRBD1 as D (5 bases). V was trimmed by 11 bases and J by 4 bases, leaving 20 bases between them. Per the germline V gene, CDR1 is ENHRY and CDR2 is SYGVKD. The CDR3 extends over 14 amino acids. The CDR3 protein is CASRVPNPGTEAFF. CDR3 sequence (DNA): TGTGCCTCCAGGGTGCCCAACCCAGGCACTGAAGCTTTCTTT.

The V gene is TRBV15, the J gene TRBJ2-2; 10 bases agree with TRBD2. The CDR3 has 17 amino acids. J gave up 4 bases and V 1 base, and 6 bases lay outside the gene matches. Germline lookup yields CDR1 LNHNV and CDR2 YYDKDF (reference sequence). The CDR3 loop is CATSRGPSGRITGELFF. For the CDR3, the DNA is TGTGCCACCAGCAGAGGGCCTAGCGGGAGAATCACCGGGGAGCTGTTTTTT.

V and J are TRBV11-2 and TRBJ2-5, with D possibly being TRBD1 (6 bases). CDR1 is SGHAT and CDR2 is FQNNGV in the germline V gene. V was pared by 6 bases and J by 2 bases, with 16 bases between. The CDR3 is 15 amino acids. DNA of the CDR3: TGTGCCAGCAGTCTTTGGACAGTGACACAAGAGACCCAGTACTTC. Translation: CASSLWTVTQETQYF.

The genes are TRBV18 and TRBJ1-2, with D hard to call. CDR1 and CDR2 (germline): KGHSH, LQKENI. The CDR3 is 12 amino acids. V was shortened by 9 bases and J by 8 bases, with 16 bases between the two germline ends. The CDR3 reads CASTSSRNGYTF. The DNA of the CDR3 is TGTGCCAGTACATCTTCCCGAAACGGCTACACCTTC.

The rearrangement uses TRBV11-3 and TRBJ1-1; D perhaps matches TRBD1 (5 bases). The germline CDR1 and CDR2 sequences are SGHNT and YENEEA. The CDR3 is made up of 13 amino acids. Trimming shortened V by 5 bases and J by 1 base, and 8 bases separated the two germline ends. The CDR3 region is CASSIGQNTEAFF. Written as DNA, the CDR3 is TGTGCCAGCAGCATCGGACAGAACACTGAAGCTTTCTTT.

The chain joins TRBV19 to TRBJ2-7; TRBD2 agrees at 13 bases. The V gene end was trimmed by 5 bases and the J gene end by 4 bases; junction bases not matched to a gene: 8. Germline V gene lookup returns CDR1 LNHDA and CDR2 SQIVND (reference sequence). The CDR3 is made up of 16 amino acids. CDR3 in amino acids: CASSALAGGPRYEQYF. CDR3 nucleotide sequence: TGTGCCAGTAGTGCACTAGCGGGAGGGCCTAGGTACGAGCAGTACTTC.

The V gene is TRBV28, the J gene TRBJ1-6; 8 bases agree with TRBD1. Germline V gives CDR1 MDHEN, CDR2 SYDVKM. The CDR3 contains 17 residues. With 5 bases clipped from V and 0 bases from J, the junction kept 6 bases outside the gene matches. CDR3 nucleotides: TGTGCCAGCAGTCTCAGGGACAGGAGCTCCTATAATTCACCCCTCCACTTT. Translated: CASSLRDRSSYNSPLHF.

This rearrangement joins TRBV20-1 to TRBJ2-5; D is perhaps TRBD1 (5 bases). CDR1 and CDR2 (germline): DFQATT, SNEGSKA (reference sequence). CDR3 length: 11 amino acids. With 4 bases removed from V and 3 bases from J, the gap between germline ends came to 6 bases. CDR3 sequence (DNA): TGCAGTGCTACAGGGAAAGAGACCCAGTACTTC. Its translation: CSATGKETQYF.

The J gene is TRBJ2-2, the V gene TRBV19; 8 bases align to TRBD1. The CDR3 extends over 16 amino acids. Germline lookup yields CDR1 LNHDA and CDR2 SQIVND (reference sequence). Trimming removed 5 bases from V and 5 bases from J; junction bases left unmatched: 10. The CDR3 DNA reads as TGTGCCAGTAGTCCTCTCGACAGGGGAATAACCGGGGAGCTGTTTTTT. Translating it yields CASSPLDRGITGELFF. Drawing the rest from reference TRBV19 and TRBJ2-2, the complete variable domain is DGGITQSPKYLFRKEGQNVTLSCEQNLNHDAMYWYRQDPGQGLRLIYYSQIVNDFQKGDIAEGYSVSREKKESFPLTVTSAQKNPTAFYLCASSPLDRGITGELFFGEGSRLTVL.

This clone was found a few times. The rearrangement links TRBV30 to TRBJ2-2, with D tentatively TRBD2 (5 bases). Trimming took 3 bases from V and 7 from J, leaving 12 bases between them. The CDR3 covers 13 residues. Per germline, CDR1 GTSNPN and CDR2 SVGIG (reference sequence). The CDR3 region has the DNA TGTGCCTGGAGGGTCAGCGAGGGCGGGGAGCTGTTTTTT. Translated: CAWRVSEGGELFF. Together with reference TRBV30 and TRBJ2-2, the CDR3 gives the full variable domain: SQTIHQWPATLVQPVGSPLSLECTVEGTSNPNLYWYRQAAGRGLQLLFYSVGIGQISSEVPQNLSASRPQDRQFILSSKKLLLSDSGFYLCAWRVSEGGELFFGEGSRLTVL.

The rearrangement uses TRBV7-9 and TRBJ1-6; weak D call: TRBD1 (6 bases). CDR1 is SEHNR, CDR2 FQNEAQ, per germline (reference sequence). CDR3 length: 15 amino acids. V was trimmed by 3 bases and J by 7 bases, leaving 13 bases between them. The CDR3 region is CASSFGGAGNSPLHF. Written as DNA, the CDR3 is TGTGCCAGCAGCTTTGGGGGGGCGGGCAATTCACCCCTCCACTTT.

This clone was observed a few times. The chain combines TRBV7-3 with TRBJ1-1; 7 nucleotides agree with TRBD1. CDR3 length: 13 residues. CDR1 is SGHTA, CDR2 FQGTGA, per germline. Trimming cost V 6 bases and J 4 bases; bases outside gene matches: 5. The CDR3 here is CASSFRGSTEAFF. The CDR3 bases are TGTGCCAGCAGTTTCAGGGGGAGCACTGAAGCTTTCTTT.

This rearrangement joins TRBV10-3 to TRBJ2-7; perhaps TRBD2 as D (6 bases). The ends were cut back, 7 bases at V and 3 bases at J, with 13 bases in the middle. Germline V gene data show CDR1 as ENHRY and CDR2 as SYGVKD. The CDR3 runs 13 residues. CDR3 protein: CAIKEAGYYEQYF. CDR3 bases: TGTGCCATCAAGGAGGCGGGGTACTACGAGCAGTACTTC.